The entry below describes one TCR beta chain. This sample is drawn from a study of blood T cell repertoires in COVID-19. Study information: Spain, Italy and the United States supplied samples that represented acute and convalescent COVID-19.

In the original workflow: Estimation of nucleated cell counts was performed using reference gene primer amplification. Here immunoSEQ multiplex PCR was the method, and the copy in TCRdb shows in-frame clones only, minus some. That table supplies the V and J calls and clone size; D and trimming were determined from the DNA. The profile shows about 140,000 clones, about 85% of them singletons. The CDR3 spans 15 residues. In germline, CDR1 is GTSNPN, CDR2 SVGIG (reference sequence). With 0 bases clipped from V and 4 bases from J, the junction kept 7 bases outside the gene matches. Material for sequencing was peripheral blood. The receptor comes from a human donor in a cohort sampled during active COVID-19. The chain recombines TRBV30 with TRBJ1-2, with 8 bases matching TRBD1. The CDR3 protein is CAWSVPSGGAYGYTF. The CDR3 nucleotides read TGTGCCTGGAGTGTACCCTCAGGGGGCGCCTATGGCTACACCTTC.